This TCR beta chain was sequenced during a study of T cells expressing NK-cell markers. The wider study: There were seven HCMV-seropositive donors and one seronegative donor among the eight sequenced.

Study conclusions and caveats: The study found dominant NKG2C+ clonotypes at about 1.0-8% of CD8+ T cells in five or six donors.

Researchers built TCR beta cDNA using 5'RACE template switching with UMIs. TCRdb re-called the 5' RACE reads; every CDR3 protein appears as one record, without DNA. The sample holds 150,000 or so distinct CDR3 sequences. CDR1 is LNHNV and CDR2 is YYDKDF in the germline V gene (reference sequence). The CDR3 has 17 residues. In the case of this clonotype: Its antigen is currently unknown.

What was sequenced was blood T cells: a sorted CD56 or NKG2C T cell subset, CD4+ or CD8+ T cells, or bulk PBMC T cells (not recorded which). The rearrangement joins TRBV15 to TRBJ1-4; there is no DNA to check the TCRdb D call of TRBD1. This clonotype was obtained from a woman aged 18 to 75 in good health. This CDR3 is CATSSLLKDRGLEKLFF.